This T cell receptor (beta chain) appears in the sequencing data of a study of cytomegalovirus exposure and HLA in healthy donors. The PCR made use of 60 Vbeta and 13 Jbeta primers. The protocol was immunoSEQ multiplex PCR, while the TCRdb copy is restricted to in-frame clones and leaves out a portion. The table lists about 120,000 clones, around 68% of them singletons. The V and J ends lost 7 bases and 5 bases, in that order; junction bases with no gene match: 9. Germline CDR1 and CDR2: SGHDT and YYEEEE. There are 14 residues in the CDR3. The specimen was PBMCs. The J gene is TRBJ2-5, the V gene TRBV5-6; 9 bases align to TRBD2. The sequence was obtained from a man in his forties in good health and CMV-seropositive. CDR3 sequence (DNA): TGTGCCAGCGGCTCCAGCGGGGGGTTGGAGACCCAGTACTTC. Protein sequence: CASGSSGGLETQYF.